Each of the 18 T cell receptor beta chains below was sequenced from the same sample in a study of shared clonotypes between healthy human individuals. Assay used: immunoSEQ multiplex PCR; TCRdb lists only in-frame clones, some missing. Of hundreds of thousands of clones in the sample, 80% to 95% were seen once. Naive CD8 populations comprised CD45RO-negative cells positively selected for CCR7, excluding terminally differentiated effector memory CD45RA+ cells. The sample comprised naive CD8+ T cells sorted from blood. The receptors shown here come from a man aged 30-40 years in good health.

This chain links TRBV4-3 with TRBJ1-2; D unresolved. V was cut by 3 bases and J by 9 bases, with 20 bases left in between. The CDR3 has 15 residues. CDR1 and CDR2 (germline): LGHNA, YSLEER. CDR3 residues: CASSQIGWGGSSYTF. The CDR3 region has the DNA TGCGCCAGCAGCCAGATAGGGTGGGGTGGTTCGAGCTACACCTTC.

This clone was picked up one time. The V and J genes are TRBV7-9 and TRBJ2-1; possibly TRBD1 for D (6 bases). The CDR3 totals 15 residues. V was clipped by 4 bases and J by 1 base, with 11 bases between them. The germline CDR1 and CDR2 sequences are SEHNR and FQNEAQ (reference sequence). The CDR3 region is CASSSGTNSYNEQFF. CDR3 DNA: TGTGCCAGCAGCTCCGGGACAAATTCCTACAATGAGCAGTTCTTC.

In the case of this clone: This sample also contains other DNA sequences that code for the same CDR3. This chain joins TRBV28 and TRBJ2-2; D uncertain. The CDR3 extends over 14 amino acids. Trimming removed 6 bases from V and 5 bases from J, with 13 bases in between. Germline-derived CDR1 and CDR2 are MDHEN and SYDVKM. The CDR3, as DNA: TGTGCCAGCAGCCCCCTCGTCGTGACCGGGGAGCTGTTTTTT. Protein: CASSPLVVTGELFF.

This clone showed up just a few times. The chain employs TRBV9 and TRBJ2-7; perhaps TRBD2 as D (5 bases). In germline, CDR1 is SGDLS, CDR2 YYNGEE. Trimming took off 1 base at V and 2 bases at J, with 13 bases between the two ends. The CDR3 totals 15 residues. In DNA form, the CDR3 reads TGTGCCAGCAGCGTAAGCGGCAGCGCAGCCTACGAGCAGTACTTC. It codes for CASSVSGSAAYEQYF.

This chain links TRBV30 with TRBJ1-2, with TRBD1 identical over 8 bases. The ends lost 5 bases at V and 4 bases at J; junction bases unmatched: 12. The CDR3 extends over 15 amino acids. From germline, CDR1 is GTSNPN and CDR2 SVGIG (reference sequence). The CDR3 loop is CAWASSTGTGYGYTF. The CDR3 DNA reads as TGTGCCTGGGCCTCCTCCACCGGGACAGGCTATGGCTACACCTTC.

The chain employs TRBV5-1 and TRBJ2-7; 8 bases match TRBD1. The CDR3 runs 16 residues. V shed 2 bases, J shed 5 bases, and the junction held 12 bases outside the gene matches. Germline CDR1 reads SGHRS; CDR2 reads YFSETQ. This CDR3 reads CASSFTGQGGVDEQYF. In DNA form, the CDR3 reads TGCGCCAGCAGCTTCACAGGACAGGGAGGTGTCGACGAGCAGTACTTC.

This chain joins TRBV28 and TRBJ2-4, with D unclear. The V gene's germline CDR1 is MDHEN and CDR2 SYDVKM. This CDR3 has 15 residues. V lost 8 bases and J lost 0, with 14 bases in between. DNA for the CDR3: TGTGCCAGCCTTTCCCGTGGGCTAGCCAAAAACATTCAGTACTTC. Translation: CASLSRGLAKNIQYF. The variable domain in full, completed from reference TRBV28 and TRBJ2-4, reads DVKVTQSSRYLVKRTGEKVFLECVQDMDHENMFWYRQDPGLGLRLIYFSYDVKMKEKGDIPEGYSVSREKKERFSLILESASTNQTSMYLCASLSRGLAKNIQYFGAGTRLSVL.

The gene calls are TRBV15 and TRBJ2-7; D unclear. V lost 0 bases and J lost 0, with 12 bases in between. The CDR3 sequence is 16 residues long. From germline, CDR1 is LNHNV and CDR2 YYDKDF (reference sequence). The CDR3 DNA is TGTGCCACCAGCAGAGATCTTGGGGAAGTCTCCTACGAGCAGTACTTC. Protein: CATSRDLGEVSYEQYF.

J is TRBJ2-1 and V is TRBV6-4; 11 bases are shared with TRBD1. The germline gives CDR1 MRHNA, CDR2 SNTAGT. CDR3 length equals 16 residues. J was trimmed by 4 bases and V by 2 bases; bases with no gene match: 4. CDR3 coding DNA: TGTGCCAGCAGTGACAGAGGACAGGGGGCGTACAATGAGCAGTTCTTC. Amino acid sequence: CASSDRGQGAYNEQFF.

The V and J genes are TRBV14 and TRBJ2-7; TRBD2 agrees at 14 bases. The CDR3 is 21 amino acids. The germline CDR1 and CDR2 sequences are SGHDN and FVKESK. V shed 6 bases and J 1 base; nucleotides not matched to a gene: 20. The CDR3 nucleotides read TGTGCCAGCAGTCCAATAGCCGGGACTAGCGGGAGCCTCCCCGAATCCTACGAGCAGTACTTC. It codes for CASSPIAGTSGSLPESYEQYF.

This chain joins TRBV10-3 and TRBJ2-1, with TRBD1 matching over 9 bases. Germline CDR1 ENHRY, CDR2 SYGVKD. The CDR3 totals 16 residues. V was clipped by 6 bases and J by 4 bases; unmatched bases: 10. CDR3: CAIRTSGQGFYNEQFF. The CDR3 DNA reads as TGTGCCATCAGGACATCGGGACAGGGATTTTACAATGAGCAGTTCTTC.

The gene calls are TRBV7-8 and TRBJ1-2; D is perhaps TRBD1 (5 bases). The CDR3 length is 14 residues. Germline V gene sequence: CDR1 SGHVS, CDR2 FQNEAQ. Trimming shortened V by 0 bases and J by 8 bases, and 13 bases separated the two germline ends. DNA for the CDR3: TGTGCCAGCAGCTTAGCGGGGGGAACGGAGGGCTACACCTTC. It codes for CASSLAGGTEGYTF.

Worth noting for this clone: Since a much larger clone is just one base distant, this may be a read error. The chain has TRBV2 and TRBJ2-1; D unresolved. V was clipped by 5 bases and J by 4 bases, with 3 bases between them. The germline V gene encodes CDR1 SNHLY and CDR2 FYNNEI. The CDR3 consists of 11 residues. For the CDR3, the DNA is TGTGCCAGCAGTACGTACAATGAGCAGTTCTTC. As protein: CASSTYNEQFF.

CDR3 DNA: TGTGCCAGCAGCTTGTCCGGGACAGGAGCCACCGGGGAGCTGTTTTTT. It specifies CASSLSGTGATGELFF. This rearrangement joins TRBV5-4 to TRBJ2-2; 8 bases fit TRBD1. This CDR3 has 16 amino acids. With V trimmed by 1 base and J by 4 bases, 6 bases remained unmatched. CDR1 and CDR2 from the germline V gene are SGHNT and YYREEE (reference sequence).

This chain joins TRBV5-6 and TRBJ2-1, with TRBD1 matching 9 bases. The junction had 11 bases not matched to a gene; V was cut back by 5 bases and J by 5 bases. This CDR3 spans 16 amino acids. CDR1 is SGHDT and CDR2 is YYEEEE in the germline V gene. This chain's CDR3 is CASRGQGSSIHNEQFF. CDR3 nucleotides: TGTGCCAGCAGGGGACAGGGATCGTCCATACACAATGAGCAGTTCTTC.

V is TRBV28 and J is TRBJ2-1, with 13 bases lining up with TRBD2. The CDR3 loop spans 16 amino acids. V lost 5 bases and J lost 4; bases outside the gene matches: 5. CDR1 MDHEN and CDR2 SYDVKM come from the germline V gene. The DNA of the CDR3 is TGTGCCAGCAGTCCCTTGGGACTAGCGGGGTACAATGAGCAGTTCTTC. This sequence encodes CASSPLGLAGYNEQFF.

This rearrangement joins TRBV27 to TRBJ2-1, with unresolved D. Germline loops: CDR1 MNHEY, CDR2 SMNVEV (reference sequence). The CDR3 has 12 amino acids. V was pared by 5 bases and J by 4 bases, with 6 bases between. The CDR3 reads CASSAGYNEQFF. The CDR3 coding sequence is TGTGCCAGCAGTGCCGGGTACAATGAGCAGTTCTTC.

V gene TRBV6-5 combines with J gene TRBJ2-1; 12 nucleotides match TRBD2. Trimming removed 1 base from V and 6 bases from J; junction bases left unmatched: 4. The CDR3 sequence is 16 residues long. Per germline, CDR1 MNHEY and CDR2 SVGAGI. The CDR3 DNA is TGTGCCAGCAGTTACTGGACTAGCGGGACACCCAATGAGCAGTTCTTC. Translated: CASSYWTSGTPNEQFF.